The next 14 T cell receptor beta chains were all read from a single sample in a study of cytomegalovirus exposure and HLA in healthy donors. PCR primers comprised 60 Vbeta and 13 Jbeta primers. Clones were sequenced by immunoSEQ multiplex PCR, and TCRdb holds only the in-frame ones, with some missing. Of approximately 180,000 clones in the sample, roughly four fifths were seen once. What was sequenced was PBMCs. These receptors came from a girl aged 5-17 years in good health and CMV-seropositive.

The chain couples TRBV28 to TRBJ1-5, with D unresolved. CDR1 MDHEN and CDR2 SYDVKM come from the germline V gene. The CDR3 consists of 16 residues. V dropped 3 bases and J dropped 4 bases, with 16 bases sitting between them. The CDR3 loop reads CASSFTSGEWNQPQHF. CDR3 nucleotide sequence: TGTGCCAGCAGTTTTACGTCCGGGGAATGGAATCAGCCCCAGCATTTT. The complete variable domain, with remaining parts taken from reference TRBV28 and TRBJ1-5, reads DVKVTQSSRYLVKRTGEKVFLECVQDMDHENMFWYRQDPGLGLRLIYFSYDVKMKEKGDIPEGYSVSREKKERFSLILESASTNQTSMYLCASSFTSGEWNQPQHFGDGTRLSIL.

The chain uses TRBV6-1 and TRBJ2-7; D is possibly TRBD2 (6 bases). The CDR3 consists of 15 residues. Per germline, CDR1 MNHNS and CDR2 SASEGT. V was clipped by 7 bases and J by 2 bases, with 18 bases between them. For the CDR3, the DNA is TGTGCCAGCATTAAGGAGGGGACCCAAGCCTACGAGCAGTACTTC. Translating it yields CASIKEGTQAYEQYF.

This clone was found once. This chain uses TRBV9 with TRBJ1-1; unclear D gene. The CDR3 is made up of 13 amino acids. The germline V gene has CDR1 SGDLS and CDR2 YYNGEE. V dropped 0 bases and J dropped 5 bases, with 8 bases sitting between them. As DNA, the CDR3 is TGTGCCAGCAGCGTAGGGGAGAGAACTGAAGCTTTCTTT. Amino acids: CASSVGERTEAFF.

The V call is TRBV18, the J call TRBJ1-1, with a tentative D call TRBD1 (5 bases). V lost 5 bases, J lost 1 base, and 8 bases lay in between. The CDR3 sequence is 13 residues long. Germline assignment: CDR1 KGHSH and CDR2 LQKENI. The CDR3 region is CASSGGANTEAFF. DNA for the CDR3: TGTGCCAGCTCAGGCGGGGCGAACACTGAAGCTTTCTTT.

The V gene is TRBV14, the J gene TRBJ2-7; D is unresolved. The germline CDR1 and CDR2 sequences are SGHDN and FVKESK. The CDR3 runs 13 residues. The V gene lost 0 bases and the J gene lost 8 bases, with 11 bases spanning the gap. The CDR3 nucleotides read TGTGCCAGCAGCCAAGATCTCACAGACCAGCAGTACTTC. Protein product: CASSQDLTDQQYF.

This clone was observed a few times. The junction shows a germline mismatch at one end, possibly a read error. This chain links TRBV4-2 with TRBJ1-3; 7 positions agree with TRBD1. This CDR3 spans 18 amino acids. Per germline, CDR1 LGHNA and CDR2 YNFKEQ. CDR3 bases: TGTGCCAGCAACCAAGGGGGCAACCTTTCTCTTTCTGGAAACACCATATATTTT. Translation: CASNQGGNLSLSGNTIYF.

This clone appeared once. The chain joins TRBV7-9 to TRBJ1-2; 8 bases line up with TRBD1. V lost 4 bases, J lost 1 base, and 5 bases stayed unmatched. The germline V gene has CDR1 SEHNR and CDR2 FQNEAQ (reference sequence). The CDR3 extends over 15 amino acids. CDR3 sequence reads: CASSSGQGDNYGYTF. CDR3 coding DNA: TGTGCCAGCAGCTCAGGACAGGGAGATAACTATGGCTACACCTTC.

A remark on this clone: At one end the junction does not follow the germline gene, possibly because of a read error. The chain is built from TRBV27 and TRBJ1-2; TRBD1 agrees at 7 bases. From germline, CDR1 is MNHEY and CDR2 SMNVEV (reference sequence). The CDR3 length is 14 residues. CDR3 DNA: TGTGCCAGCAGTTTTTATTCCGGGACAGCCAGCCACGGCTTC. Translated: CASSFYSGTASHGF.

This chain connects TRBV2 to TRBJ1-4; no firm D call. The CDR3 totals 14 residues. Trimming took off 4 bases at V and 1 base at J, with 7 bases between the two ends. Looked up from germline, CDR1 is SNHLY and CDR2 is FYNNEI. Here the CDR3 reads CASSVEGTNEKLFF. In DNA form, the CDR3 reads TGTGCCAGCAGTGTCGAGGGAACTAATGAAAAACTGTTTTTT. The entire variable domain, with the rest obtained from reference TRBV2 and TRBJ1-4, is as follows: EPEVTQTPSHQVTQMGQEVILRCVPISNHLYFYWYRQILGQKVEFLVSFYNNEISEKSEIFDDQFSVERPDGSNFTLKIRSTKLEDSAMYFCASSVEGTNEKLFFGSGTQLSVL.

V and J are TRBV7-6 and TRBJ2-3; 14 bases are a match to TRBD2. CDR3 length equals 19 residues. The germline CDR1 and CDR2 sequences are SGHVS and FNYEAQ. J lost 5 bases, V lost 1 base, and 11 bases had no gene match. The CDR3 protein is CASSLVPSGLAGALDTQYF. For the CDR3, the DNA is TGTGCCAGCAGCTTAGTACCATCGGGACTAGCGGGGGCGTTAGATACGCAGTATTTT.

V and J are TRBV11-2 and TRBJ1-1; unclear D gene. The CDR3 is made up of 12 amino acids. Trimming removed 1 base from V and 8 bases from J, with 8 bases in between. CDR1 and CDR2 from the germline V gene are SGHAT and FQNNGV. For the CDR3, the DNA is TGTGCCAGCAGCTTAGGGGCGTCGGAAGCTTTCTTT. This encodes CASSLGASEAFF.

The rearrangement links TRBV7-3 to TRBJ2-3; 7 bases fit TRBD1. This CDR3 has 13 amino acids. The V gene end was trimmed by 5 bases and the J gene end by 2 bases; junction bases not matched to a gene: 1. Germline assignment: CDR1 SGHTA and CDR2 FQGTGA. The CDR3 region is CASSQGDTDTQYF. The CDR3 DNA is TGTGCCAGCAGCCAGGGGGACACAGATACGCAGTATTTT. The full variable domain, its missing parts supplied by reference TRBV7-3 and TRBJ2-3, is GAGVSQTPSNKVTEKGKYVELRCDPISGHTALYWYRQSLGQGPEFLIYFQGTGAADDSGLPNDRFFAVRPEGSVSTLKIQRTERGDSAVYLCASSQGDTDTQYFGPGTRLTVL.

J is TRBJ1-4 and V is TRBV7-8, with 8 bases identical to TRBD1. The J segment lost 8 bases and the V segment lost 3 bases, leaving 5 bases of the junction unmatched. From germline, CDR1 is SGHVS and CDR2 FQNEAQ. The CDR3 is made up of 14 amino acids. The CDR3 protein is CASSLDRVGEKLFF. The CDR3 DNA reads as TGTGCCAGCAGCTTGGACAGGGTTGGAGAAAAACTGTTTTTT.

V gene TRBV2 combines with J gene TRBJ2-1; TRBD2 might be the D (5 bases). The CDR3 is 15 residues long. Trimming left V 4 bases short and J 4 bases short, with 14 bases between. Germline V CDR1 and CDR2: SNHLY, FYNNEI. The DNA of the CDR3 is TGTGCCAGCAGTGTAGAGCGGACTGGGTACAATGAGCAGTTCTTC. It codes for CASSVERTGYNEQFF.